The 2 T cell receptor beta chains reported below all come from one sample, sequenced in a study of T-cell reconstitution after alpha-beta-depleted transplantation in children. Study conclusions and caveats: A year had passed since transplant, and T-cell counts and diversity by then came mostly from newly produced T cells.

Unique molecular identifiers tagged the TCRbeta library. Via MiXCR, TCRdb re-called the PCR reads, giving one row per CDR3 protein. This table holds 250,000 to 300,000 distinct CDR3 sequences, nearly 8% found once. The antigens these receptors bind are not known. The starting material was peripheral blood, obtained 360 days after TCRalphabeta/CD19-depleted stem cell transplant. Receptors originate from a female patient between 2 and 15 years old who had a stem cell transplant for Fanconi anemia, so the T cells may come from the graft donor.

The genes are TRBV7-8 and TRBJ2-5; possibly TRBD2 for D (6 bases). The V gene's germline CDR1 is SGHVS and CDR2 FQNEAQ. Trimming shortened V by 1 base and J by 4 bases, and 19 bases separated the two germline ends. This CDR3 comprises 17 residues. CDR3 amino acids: CASSLETGLLPSETQYF. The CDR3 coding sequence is TGTGCCAGCAGCTTAGAAACCGGACTACTGCCATCAGAGACCCAGTACTTC.

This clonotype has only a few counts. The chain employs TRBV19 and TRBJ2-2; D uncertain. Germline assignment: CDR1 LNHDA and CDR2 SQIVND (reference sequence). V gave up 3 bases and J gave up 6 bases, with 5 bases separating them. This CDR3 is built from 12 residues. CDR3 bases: TGTGCCAGTAGTATGCGGTCCGGGGAGCTGTTTTTT. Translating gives CASSMRSGELFF. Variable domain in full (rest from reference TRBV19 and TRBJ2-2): DGGITQSPKYLFRKEGQNVTLSCEQNLNHDAMYWYRQDPGQGLRLIYYSQIVNDFQKGDIAEGYSVSREKKESFPLTVTSAQKNPTAFYLCASSMRSGELFFGEGSRLTVL.